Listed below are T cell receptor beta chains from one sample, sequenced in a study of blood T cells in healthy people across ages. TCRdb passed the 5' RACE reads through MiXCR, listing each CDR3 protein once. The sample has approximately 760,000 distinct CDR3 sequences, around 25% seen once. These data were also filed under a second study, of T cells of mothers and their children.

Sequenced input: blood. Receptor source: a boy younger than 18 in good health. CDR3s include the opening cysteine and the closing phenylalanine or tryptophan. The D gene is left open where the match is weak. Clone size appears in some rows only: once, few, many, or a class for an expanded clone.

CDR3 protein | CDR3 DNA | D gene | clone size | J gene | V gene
CASSVLADISYEQYF | TGTGCCAGCAGCGTACTAGCGGATATCTCCTACGAGCAGTACTTC | TRBD2 | few | TRBJ2-7 | TRBV3-1
CASSYGQATYEQYF | TGTGCCAGCAGTTATGGCCAGGCTACCTACGAGCAGTACTTC | . | few | TRBJ2-7 | TRBV6-5
CASSEDSRVYGYTF | TGTGCCAGCAGTGAAGACTCTCGGGTCTATGGCTACACCTTC | . | . | TRBJ1-2 | TRBV2
CASSYTEEGPDTQYF | TGTGCCAGCAGTTATACGGAGGAGGGACCAGATACGCAGTATTTT | . | . | TRBJ2-3 | TRBV6-2/TRBV6-3
CASSLTGTVNEQFF | TGTGCCAGCAGCTTAACCGGGACTGTCAATGAGCAGTTCTTC | . | few | TRBJ2-1 | TRBV7-3
CASSPSQASWTGELFF | TGTGCCAGCAGCCCAAGCCAGGCATCGTGGACCGGGGAGCTGTTTTTT | . | few | TRBJ2-2 | TRBV11-3
CASSIGGNQNYGYTF | TGTGCCAGTAGTATCGGCGGAAATCAGAACTATGGCTACACCTTC | . | . | TRBJ1-2 | TRBV19
CSATGMGGGRFQQPQHF | TGCAGTGCTACTGGCATGGGGGGGGGACGTTTTCAGCAGCCCCAGCATTTT | . | . | TRBJ1-5 | TRBV20-1
CASSPEREAYNEQFF | TGTGCCAGCAGCCCGGAGCGGGAGGCCTACAATGAGCAGTTCTTC | TRBD2 | . | TRBJ2-1 | TRBV5-5
CASSDTGYYEQYF | TGTGCCAGCAGTGACACAGGTTACTACGAGCAGTACTTC | . | . | TRBJ2-7 | TRBV11-2
CASSSRTSGSRDEQFF | TGTGCCAGCAGCTCGCGGACTAGCGGGAGTAGGGATGAGCAGTTCTTC | TRBD2 | few | TRBJ2-1 | TRBV7-3
CASSYTAGRDIQYF | TGTGCCAGCAGTTACACGGCAGGGAGGGACATTCAGTACTTC | TRBD2 | few | TRBJ2-4 | TRBV6-5
CASSGPGTENEKLFF | TGTGCCAGCAGCGGTCCCGGGACAGAAAATGAAAAACTGTTTTTT | TRBD1 | . | TRBJ1-4 | TRBV9
CASSSEGDLTEAFF | TGTGCCAGCAGCTCTGAAGGGGACCTCACTGAGGCTTTCTTT | . | . | TRBJ1-1 | TRBV7-2
CASSLGGGITDTQYF | TGTGCCAGCAGCTTAGGCGGGGGAATTACAGATACGCAGTATTTT | TRBD2 | . | TRBJ2-3 | TRBV7-3
CASRGGTPWVGETQYF | TGTGCCAGCAGAGGGGGGACTCCTTGGGTTGGAGAGACCCAGTACTTC | . | few | TRBJ2-5 | TRBV28
CASSLAMDGGNTIYF | TGTGCCAGCAGCTTAGCGATGGACGGGGGAAACACCATATATTTT | . | . | TRBJ1-3 | TRBV7-9
CSARDQLTIHLYNEQFF | TGCAGTGCTAGAGATCAATTAACTATTCATTTATACAATGAGCAGTTCTTC | . | few | TRBJ2-1 | TRBV20-1
CASAMGETQYF | TGTGCTAGTGCTATGGGGGAGACCCAGTACTTC | . | . | TRBJ2-5 | TRBV12-5
CASSLLAGQRFF | TGTGCCAGCAGTTTATTAGCAGGACAACGGTTCTTC | . | few | TRBJ2-1 | TRBV12-3/TRBV12-4
CASSSLTSGSYNEQLF | TGTGCCAGCAGCTCACTCACTAGCGGGAGTTACAATGAGCAGCTCTTC | TRBD2 | . | TRBJ2-1 | TRBV7-3
CASSFLTSGTNTGELFF | TGTGCCAGCAGCTTTTTGACTAGCGGGACGAACACCGGGGAGCTGTTTTTT | TRBD2 | few | TRBJ2-2 | TRBV13
CASRAPGQGAETQYF | TGCGCCAGCAGAGCCCCGGGACAGGGGGCGGAGACCCAGTACTTC | TRBD1 | few | TRBJ2-5 | TRBV4-1
CASSLGGHGGELFF | TGTGCCAGCAGCTTAGGGGGACACGGCGGGGAGCTGTTTTTT | . | few | TRBJ2-2 | TRBV11-2
CASSLNSGGRNEQFF | TGTGCCAGCAGCTTAAATAGCGGGGGGAGGAATGAGCAGTTCTTC | TRBD2 | . | TRBJ2-1 | TRBV11-2
CSVESRNQETQYF | TGCAGCGTTGAGAGCAGGAACCAAGAGACCCAGTACTTC | . | . | TRBJ2-5 | TRBV29-1
CASSLTGGVTQYF | TGTGCCAGCAGTTTAACGGGGGGGGTGACCCAGTACTTC | TRBD2 | few | TRBJ2-5 | TRBV28
CASSPLETISSYEQYF | TGTGCCAGCAGTCCTCTAGAGACAATCAGCTCCTACGAGCAGTACTTC | . | . | TRBJ2-7 | TRBV28
CASSLSGGTDGYTF | TGTGCCAGCAGTTTATCGGGAGGGACAGATGGCTACACCTTC | TRBD1 | . | TRBJ1-2 | TRBV27
CSARDIRLETQYF | TGCAGTGCACGGGACATCAGATTAGAGACCCAGTACTTC | . | . | TRBJ2-5 | TRBV20-1
CASSFGVQTDTQYF | TGTGCCAGCAGTTTCGGCGTCCAGACAGATACGCAGTATTTT | . | few | TRBJ2-3 | TRBV27
CASSWSGEGDEQFF | TGCGCCAGCAGCTGGAGCGGGGAGGGCGATGAGCAGTTCTTC | TRBD2 | once | TRBJ2-1 | TRBV5-1
CSVVGANTEAFF | TGCAGCGTTGTCGGAGCAAACACTGAAGCTTTCTTT | . | . | TRBJ1-1 | TRBV29-1
CASSPISDGGFYNEQFF | TGTGCCAGCAGCCCCATTTCGGACGGGGGTTTCTACAATGAGCAGTTCTTC | . | few | TRBJ2-1 | TRBV11-2
CASSRDNQRETQYF | TGTGCCAGCAGCCGGGACAATCAAAGGGAGACCCAGTACTTC | . | few | TRBJ2-5 | TRBV6-5
CASREKETQYF | TGTGCCAGCAGGGAAAAAGAGACCCAGTACTTC | . | few | TRBJ2-5 | TRBV28
CASSLANIRRETQYF | TGTGCCAGCAGCTTAGCCAATATCAGACGGGAGACCCAGTACTTC | . | . | TRBJ2-5 | TRBV7-2
CSARRDRALANYGYTF | TGCAGTGCACGCCGGGACAGGGCCTTAGCTAACTATGGCTACACCTTC | TRBD1 | . | TRBJ1-2 | TRBV20-1
CSAPEGGRRETQYF | TGCAGTGCTCCGGAGGGCGGGAGAAGAGAGACCCAGTACTTC | TRBD2 | few | TRBJ2-5 | TRBV20-1
CASSLPGLVHYEQYF | TGTGCCAGCAGTTTACCGGGACTAGTTCACTACGAGCAGTACTTC | TRBD2 | . | TRBJ2-7 | TRBV12-3/TRBV12-4
CASGRIYGYTF | TGTGCCTCGGGACGGATCTATGGCTACACCTTC | . | . | TRBJ1-2 | TRBV2
CSASPGTNIQYF | TGCAGTGCTAGCCCGGGTACGAACATTCAGTACTTC | . | . | TRBJ2-4 | TRBV20-1
CASSGPGTAYEQYF | TGTGCCAGCAGTGGTCCCGGGACAGCCTACGAGCAGTACTTC | TRBD1 | . | TRBJ2-7 | TRBV6-1
CSASRPGTYNEQFF | TGCAGTGCTAGCCGGCCAGGGACCTACAATGAGCAGTTCTTC | . | few | TRBJ2-1 | TRBV20-1
CSASAGALQETQYF | TGCAGTGCTAGCGCCGGGGCACTGCAAGAGACCCAGTACTTC | . | . | TRBJ2-5 | TRBV20-1
CASSPRPRQGGYYGYTF | TGTGCCAGCAGCCCGCGACCGAGACAGGGGGGATACTATGGCTACACCTTC | TRBD1 | . | TRBJ1-2 | TRBV9
CASSLSALNEQFF | TGTGCCAGCAGTTTATCCGCCCTCAATGAGCAGTTCTTC | . | few | TRBJ2-1 | TRBV27
CASSLGEMYNEQFF | TGCGCCAGCAGCTTGGGAGAGATGTACAATGAGCAGTTCTTC | . | few | TRBJ2-1 | TRBV5-1
CASSNRDTPYEQYF | TGTGCCAGCAGCAACCGGGACACTCCCTACGAGCAGTACTTC | . | few | TRBJ2-7 | TRBV7-9
CASSGDRDSYGYTF | TGCGCCAGCAGCGGAGACAGGGACTCCTATGGCTACACCTTC | TRBD1 | . | TRBJ1-2 | TRBV9